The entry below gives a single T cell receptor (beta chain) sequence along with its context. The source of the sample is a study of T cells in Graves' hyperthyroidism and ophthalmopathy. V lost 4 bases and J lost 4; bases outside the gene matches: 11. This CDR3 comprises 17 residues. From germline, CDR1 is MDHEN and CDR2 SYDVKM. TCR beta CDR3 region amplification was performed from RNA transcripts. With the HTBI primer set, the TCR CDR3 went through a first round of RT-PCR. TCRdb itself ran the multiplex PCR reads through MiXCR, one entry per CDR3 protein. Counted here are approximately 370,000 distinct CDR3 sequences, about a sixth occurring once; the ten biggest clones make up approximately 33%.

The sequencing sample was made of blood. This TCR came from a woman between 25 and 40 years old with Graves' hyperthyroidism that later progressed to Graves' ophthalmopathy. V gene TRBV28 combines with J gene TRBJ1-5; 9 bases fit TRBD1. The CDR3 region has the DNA TGTGCCAGCAGTTCTCGTAGCTGGGACAGGGCTAATCAGCCCCAGCATTTT. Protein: CASSSRSWDRANQPQHF.